A single sample is the source of the 15 T cell receptor beta chains below, sequenced in a study of T and B cells in COVID-19 patients (dated by TCRdb to the early 2020s). Genomic DNA extracted from blood was used in amounts of roughly 240-500 ng for amplification of TRB repertoires. Sequencing relied on an Illumina MiSeq. Multiplex PCR with BIOMED2 TRB-A/B primer pools was used to amplify the TRB rearrangements. Clones were called with MiXCR by TCRdb after fastp trimmed the public reads at Q25, and only in-frame beta chains were retained. Rows with a matching CDR3 protein are joined into one entry that keeps the most common DNA and genes. This sample comprises approximately 10,000 distinct CDR3 sequences, roughly 30% of them detected only once. Together, the top ten hold under 30% of the sample. The specimen was blood. These receptors were collected from a human donor who had recovered from COVID-19.

The V gene is TRBV5-1, the J gene TRBJ2-1; the D is unclear. With 3 bases removed from V and 6 bases from J, the gap between germline ends came to 16 bases. The germline V gene encodes CDR1 SGHRS and CDR2 YFSETQ. CDR3 size: 15 residues. CDR3 sequence: CASSSLGVLGNEQFF. The CDR3 DNA reads as TGCGCCAGCAGCTCGCTCGGAGTGCTTGGCAATGAGCAGTTCTTC.

This clonotype showed up just a few times. The V and J genes are TRBV12-3 or TRBV12-4 and TRBJ1-5; no clear D gene. V was trimmed by 3 bases and J by 6 bases, leaving 12 bases between them. This CDR3 is built from 14 residues. CDR3 amino acids: CASSFEGSGQPQHF. The DNA of the CDR3 is TGTGCCAGCAGTTTTGAGGGAAGCGGTCAGCCCCAGCATTTT.

This clonotype was counted only a few times. The CDR3 DNA sequence: TGTGCCAGCAGGGTAACCCCGGGAGATCCGCAGTTCTTC. Its translation is CASRVTPGDPQFF. The chain carries TRBV6-5 and TRBJ2-1; tentatively, D is TRBD2 (6 bases). The CDR3 extends over 13 amino acids. Trimming took off 6 bases at V and 12 bases at J, with 18 bases between the two ends. Looked up from germline, CDR1 is MNHEY and CDR2 is SVGAGI.

The chain uses TRBV27 and TRBJ2-4; 7 nucleotides agree with TRBD1. Germline V gene sequence: CDR1 MNHEY, CDR2 SMNVEV (reference sequence). The CDR3 contains 14 residues. V shed 5 bases and J 4 bases; nucleotides not matched to a gene: 5. For the CDR3, the DNA is TGTGCCAGCAGTCTCCAGGGACAGAAAAACATTCAGTACTTC. This encodes CASSLQGQKNIQYF.

The chain employs TRBV5-4 and TRBJ1-1; TRBD1 is a possible D gene (5 bases). With 0 bases removed from V and 4 bases from J, the gap between germline ends came to 13 bases. Germline lookup yields CDR1 SGHNT and CDR2 YYREEE (reference sequence). This CDR3 spans 15 amino acids. The CDR3 DNA reads TGTGCCAGCAGCTTGGGGGGCAGGGATCCCACTGAAGCTTTCTTT. Translating it yields CASSLGGRDPTEAFF.

The rearrangement links TRBV7-9 to TRBJ1-2; 9 bases are a match to TRBD1. J gave up 3 bases and V 4 bases, and 6 bases lay outside the gene matches. Germline V lookup: CDR1 SEHNR, CDR2 FQNEAQ (reference sequence). The CDR3 length is 15 residues. CDR3 in amino acids: CASSSIRDRDYGYTF. The CDR3 coding sequence is TGTGCCAGCAGCTCCATTCGGGACAGGGACTATGGCTACACCTTC.

This clonotype was seen a few times. The rearrangement uses TRBV18 and TRBJ1-2; D unclear. Trimming took off 3 bases at V and 0 bases at J, with 17 bases between the two ends. Germline CDR1 is KGHSH and CDR2 is LQKENI. This CDR3 contains 17 residues. The CDR3 here is CASSPNSGAQANYGYTF. The CDR3 DNA reads TGTGCCAGCTCACCCAATTCGGGTGCCCAAGCTAACTATGGCTACACCTTC.

This clonotype was counted between two and nine times. V usage is TRBV10-3 and J usage is TRBJ2-3; 15 nucleotides align to TRBD2. CDR3 length: 18 amino acids. Germline V gene data show CDR1 as ENHRY and CDR2 as SYGVKD. V shed 7 bases, J shed 1 base, and the junction held 9 bases outside the gene matches. CDR3 nucleotide sequence: TGTGCCATCACTCCGGGACTAGCGGGAGGTTTGGGCACAGATACGCAGTATTTT. Protein sequence: CAITPGLAGGLGTDTQYF.

This clonotype was detected a few times. The chain employs TRBV6-2 or TRBV6-3 and TRBJ2-7, with D perhaps matching TRBD2 (5 bases). CDR1 and CDR2 from the germline V gene are MNHEY and SVGEGT. Trimming took 8 bases from V and 7 from J, leaving 15 bases between them. This CDR3 has 12 amino acids. CDR3 DNA: TGTGCCAGCTCCCGAGCGGCGGGTGAGCAGTACTTC. Protein sequence: CASSRAAGEQYF.

This clonotype is labeled as medium-sized. The chain carries TRBV29-1 and TRBJ1-4; 8 bases map to TRBD1. Germline V lookup: CDR1 SQVTM, CDR2 ANQGSEA. The J segment lost 0 bases and the V segment lost 4 bases, leaving 1 base of the junction unmatched. This CDR3 comprises 14 residues. In DNA form, the CDR3 reads TGCAGCGTTGCGACAGGGGCAACTAATGAAAAACTGTTTTTT. Amino acids: CSVATGATNEKLFF.

This clonotype has ten or more counts. CDR3 DNA: TGTGCCAGCTCAAGCCTAACAGGGGGCCAGAACACCGGGGAGCTGTTTTTT. It codes for CASSSLTGGQNTGELFF. The chain combines TRBV18 with TRBJ2-2; 9 bases fit TRBD1. The CDR3 length is 17 residues. CDR1 is KGHSH and CDR2 is LQKENI in the germline V gene. With 5 bases clipped from V and 1 base from J, the junction kept 8 bases outside the gene matches.

This clonotype has more than one count but fewer than ten. The chain couples TRBV7-9 to TRBJ2-5; 15 positions agree with TRBD2. Germline CDR1 is SEHNR and CDR2 is FQNEAQ (reference sequence). With V trimmed by 5 bases and J by 5 bases, 3 bases remained unmatched. The CDR3 is 15 residues long. The CDR3 reads CASSPGLAGGETQYF. The CDR3 nucleotides are TGTGCCAGCAGCCCCGGACTAGCGGGAGGGGAGACCCAGTACTTC.

For this clonotype: A single base separates this from a much larger clone, so it may be a read error. The CDR3 nucleotides read TGTGCCACGCGGACTAGCGGGTCTAACAATAAGCAGTTCTTC. This sequence encodes CATRTSGSNNKQFF. The chain links TRBV27 to TRBJ2-1, with 11 positions matching TRBD2. Germline V gene lookup returns CDR1 MNHEY and CDR2 SMNVEV (reference sequence). This CDR3 spans 14 amino acids.

V is TRBV30 and J is TRBJ2-7; TRBD2 aligns across 7 bases. V lost 5 bases to trimming and J lost 7 bases; unmatched junction nucleotides: 5. CDR3 length equals 11 residues. Germline V gene data show CDR1 as GTSNPN and CDR2 as SVGIG (reference sequence). In nucleotides, the CDR3 is TGTGCCTGGGGGAGGGCCGGGGAGCAGTACGTC. Encoded protein: CAWGRAGEQYV.

This clonotype was recorded once. The chain links TRBV5-4 to TRBJ2-7; D is unclear. The length of the CDR3 is 13 residues. V lost 6 bases, J lost 2 bases, and 12 bases lay in between. Per the germline V gene, CDR1 is SGHNT and CDR2 is YYREEE (reference sequence). This CDR3 is CASMRDMAYEQYF. CDR3 nucleotide sequence: TGTGCCAGCATGCGAGATATGGCCTACGAGCAGTACTTC.